A selection of T cell receptor beta chains follows, all from one sample in a study of T cell repertoires in cytomegalovirus infection. MiXCR, applied by TCRdb to the reads, yields one record per CDR3 protein. Of some 280,000 distinct CDR3 sequences detected, approximately 14% appear once; the ten largest clones hold 8.5% to 10%. Sequencing used PBMCs. These receptors came from a human donor in good health (CMV status not recorded). Some clones in this sample may be carry-over from other donors' samples. CDR3s include the opening cysteine and the closing phenylalanine or tryptophan. The D gene is left open where the match is weak. For some rows the clone size is stated as once, few or many, or as a class when expanded; others skip it.

len	d_gene	v_gene	abundance	j_gene	CDR3nt	CDR3aa
14	TRBD1	TRBV12-3/TRBV12-4	many	TRBJ1-2	TGTGCCAGCAGCCGGACAGGGCAGAACTATGGCTACACCTTC	CASSRTGQNYGYTF
17	TRBD1	TRBV25-1	few	TRBJ1-3	TGTGCCAGCAGTGAAGGGGGGACAGGGGTATCTGGAAACACCATATATTTT	CASSEGGTGVSGNTIYF
14	-	TRBV20-1	many	TRBJ1-1	TGCAGTGTTATAGCTGGGGTTCTGAACACTGAAGCTTTCTTT	CSVIAGVLNTEAFF
13	-	TRBV7-2	-	TRBJ1-5	TGTGCCAGCAGCTTAAGGTACAATCAGCCCCAGCATTTT	CASSLRYNQPQHF
14	-	TRBV27	many	TRBJ1-1	TGTGCCAGCCCCCTATCTGGGGTTGGCACTGAAGCTTTCTTT	CASPLSGVGTEAFF
13	-	TRBV4-1	many	TRBJ2-1	TGCGCCAGCAGCCAGGGCGGTTCCAATGAGCAGTTCTTC	CASSQGGSNEQFF
16	TRBD1	TRBV29-1	many	TRBJ2-7	TGCAGCGTTGAAGTTCGCGGGACAGGGAACTTCTACGAGCAGTACTTC	CSVEVRGTGNFYEQYF
15	-	TRBV11-2	-	TRBJ2-3	TGTGCCAGCAGCTTCAGCCAGGGTGAGACAGATACGCAGTATTTT	CASSFSQGETDTQYF
20	TRBD2	TRBV7-2	many	TRBJ2-3	TGTGCCAGCAGCCCAGGTCGGGGACTAGCGAGGGGAGGGCGCACAGATACGCAGTATTTT	CASSPGRGLARGGRTDTQYF
11	-	TRBV7-9	many	TRBJ2-7	TGTGCCAGCAGTACAAGACCGCTACAGTACTTC	CASSTRPLQYF
18	TRBD2	TRBV11-2	-	TRBJ2-2	TGTGCCAGCAGCCCACGGACTAGCGGGGGAGCAAACACCGGGGAGCTGTTTTTT	CASSPRTSGGANTGELFF
16	TRBD2	TRBV20-1	few	TRBJ2-3	TGCAGTGCTAGAGAAGGACTAGCGGGAGTGGCAGATACGCAGTATTTT	CSAREGLAGVADTQYF
15	-	TRBV7-6	many	TRBJ2-7	TGTGCCAGCAGCCTAATCGAGGATCCCGAATACGAGCAGTACTTC	CASSLIEDPEYEQYF
15	-	TRBV6-2/TRBV6-3	many	TRBJ2-1	TGTGCCAGCATGACGGGAGTTACCTCCTACAATGAGCAGTTCTTC	CASMTGVTSYNEQFF
12	-	TRBV5-1	-	TRBJ2-7	TGCGCCAGCAGCTTGTTGGGGGTCGAGCAGTACTTC	CASSLLGVEQYF
19	TRBD1	TRBV3-1	-	TRBJ1-2	TGTGCCAGCAGCCCCACTATCCTCCACACGGGACAGGGTTACTATGGCTACACCTTC	CASSPTILHTGQGYYGYTF
18	-	TRBV11-2	-	TRBJ2-4	TGTGCCAGCAGCTTAGATTCCGAGCAGAGATTAGCCGAAAACATTCAGTACTTC	CASSLDSEQRLAENIQYF
17	-	TRBV28	many	TRBJ2-6	TGTGCCGTAGGGTCTCACAGGGTCCCCTCTGGGGCCAACGTCCTGACTTTC	CAVGSHRVPSGANVLTF
15	-	TRBV20-1	many	TRBJ1-5	TGCAGTGCTAGAGATGCAGTCGGAAACAATCAGCCCCAGCATTTT	CSARDAVGNNQPQHF
16	-	TRBV7-7	many	TRBJ2-3	TGTGCTAGCAGCCCTCTTGCGGGCCTGACGACAGATACGCAGTATTTT	CASSPLAGLTTDTQYF
13	TRBD1	TRBV7-2	many	TRBJ1-1	TGTGCCAGCAGAAGGGGGCCGAACACTGAAGCTTTCTTT	CASRRGPNTEAFF
15	-	TRBV7-2	many	TRBJ1-4	TGTGCCAGCAGCCTTAGGGGGACAACTAATGAAAAACTGTTTTTT	CASSLRGTTNEKLFF
16	TRBD2	TRBV10-3	few	TRBJ2-2	TGTGCCATCAGTGAGTCAGCGGGAGGGGACGCCGGGGAGCTGTTTTTT	CAISESAGGDAGELFF
11	TRBD1	TRBV20-1	-	TRBJ1-2	TGCAGTGCTAGTGACAGGGCTGGCTACACCTTC	CSASDRAGYTF
16	TRBD2	TRBV20-1	few	TRBJ2-7	TGCAGTGCTAGAGTTTCGGTTGGGAGGGAAGCCCCTGAGCAGTACTTC	CSARVSVGREAPEQYF
15	-	TRBV7-6	many	TRBJ1-4	TGTGCCAGCAGCTTAGGAAGGGCAACTAATGAAAAACTGTTTTTT	CASSLGRATNEKLFF
12	-	TRBV4-1	many	TRBJ2-5	TGCGCCAGCGCGTCGGGGGAAGAGACCCAGTACTTC	CASASGEETQYF
11	-	TRBV6-5	few	TRBJ2-2	TGTGCCAGTGGACAGCCCGGGGAGCTGTTTTTT	CASGQPGELFF
14	-	TRBV6-2/TRBV6-3	few	TRBJ2-5	TGTGCCAGCAGTTACCCGGCCACCCAACGAACCCAGTACTTC	CASSYPATQRTQYF
16	TRBD2	TRBV2	many	TRBJ2-2	TGTGCCAGCAGGGGACTAGCGGGGACTTACACCGGGGAGCTGTTTTTT	CASRGLAGTYTGELFF
14	TRBD1	TRBV4-1	-	TRBJ2-1	TGCGCCAGCAGCGACCGACAGGGGACCTATGAGCAGTTGTTC	CASSDRQGTYEQLF
13	TRBD1	TRBV7-2	-	TRBJ1-2	TGTGCCAGCAGCTGGGGGACAGACTATGGCTACACCTTC	CASSWGTDYGYTF
17	TRBD1	TRBV28	many	TRBJ1-5	TGTGCCAGCAGTTTACGGGGGGCAGGGGGCGACAATCAGCCCCAGCATTTT	CASSLRGAGGDNQPQHF
14	TRBD1	TRBV5-1	once	TRBJ2-7	TGCGCCAGCAGCTTTTGGACAGGGCCCTACGAGCAGTACTTC	CASSFWTGPYEQYF
18	TRBD2	TRBV6-2/TRBV6-3	-	TRBJ2-7	TGTGCCAGCTGTCCCTTGGGACTAGCGGGGACTTCGCCCTACGGGCAGTACTTC	CASCPLGLAGTSPYGQYF
15	TRBD1	TRBV28	-	TRBJ1-1	TGTGCCAGCAGTTCCGGGGGACAGATGAACACTGAAGCTTTCTTT	CASSSGGQMNTEAFF
15	TRBD1	TRBV12-3/TRBV12-4	few	TRBJ1-3	TGTGCCAGCAGTTTACAGGGGGCGCGTGGAAACACCATATATTTT	CASSLQGARGNTIYF
13	-	TRBV6-1	few	TRBJ1-1	TGTGCCAGCAGTGTGACGGTACAGTCATCAGCTTTCTTT	CASSVTVQSSAFF
17	TRBD1	TRBV7-8	-	TRBJ2-5	TGTGCCAGCAAGGGGGCTCGGTTGCAGGGGAGAGGAGAGACCCAGTACTTC	CASKGARLQGRGETQYF
13	-	TRBV6-2/TRBV6-3	-	TRBJ1-2	TGTGCCAGAAGTCTCCGGGTGGACTATGGCTACACCTTC	CARSLRVDYGYTF
15	TRBD2	TRBV5-1	-	TRBJ2-7	TGCGCCAGCAGCCCGGAATTAGCGGGAGGCTACGAGCAGTACTTC	CASSPELAGGYEQYF
15	-	TRBV4-3	many	TRBJ2-3	TGCGCCAGCAGCCAGGACCCACCAGCCCCAGATACGCAGTATTTT	CASSQDPPAPDTQYF
12	-	TRBV20-1	-	TRBJ2-3	TGCAGTGCTCCGGCGGCCACAGATACGCAGTATTTT	CSAPAATDTQYF
12	-	TRBV10-3	few	TRBJ2-1	TGTGCCATCAGTGAGAACGACAATGAGCAGTTCTTC	CAISENDNEQFF
13	TRBD2	TRBV7-9	few	TRBJ2-7	TGTGCCGTCCCCCCTAGCGGGGTCTACGAGCAGTACTTC	CAVPPSGVYEQYF
14	-	TRBV4-3	-	TRBJ2-7	TGCGCCAGCAGCCAAGATACGGGAGACTACGAGCAGTACTTC	CASSQDTGDYEQYF